This TCR beta chain was recovered during a study of control samples from healthy donors and cancer patients. Trimming removed 4 bases from V and 2 bases from J, with 11 bases in between. The CDR3 totals 14 residues. Per germline, CDR1 LGHDT and CDR2 YNNKEL (reference sequence). The table came from immunoSEQ multiplex PCR; TCRdb's copy has only in-frame clones and leaves some out. The sample yields 110,000 or so clones, around 90% seen once. The source of this sequence is a man over 45 in good health. The chain recombines TRBV3-1 (or the pseudogene TRBV3-2) with TRBJ1-1; D is unresolved. The sample consisted of blood. This CDR3 is CASSLVGPNTEAFF. In DNA, the CDR3 is TGTGCCAGCAGCCTAGTGGGTCCTAACACTGAAGCTTTCTTT.